The clone carrying this T cell receptor beta chain was found many times. The antigen remains unidentified. cDNA synthesis was performed by 5'RACE with 10-nucleotide random UMIs. TCRdb itself ran the 5' RACE reads through MiXCR, one entry per CDR3 protein. The table records about 55,000 distinct CDR3 sequences, roughly 4% of them present only once. This sample was taken from a study of neurological immune-mediated disorders. CDR1 is SGHRS and CDR2 is YFSETQ in the germline V gene. After removal of 4 bases from V and 3 bases from J, the junction contained 3 bases not matched to a gene. This CDR3 has 14 amino acids. Regarding the study as a whole: The repertoires of 18 of 34 multiple sclerosis patients fell into one related-CDR3 cluster (a possible signature) under phylogenetic grouping.

The TCR sequence derives from a man between 25 and 39 years old with multiple sclerosis. Material for sequencing was PBMCs. V gene TRBV5-1 combines with J gene TRBJ2-7, with 11 positions matching TRBD2. The DNA of the CDR3 is TGCGCCAGCAGCGGGGGGACTAGCGGCTACGAGCAGTACTTC. Its protein is CASSGGTSGYEQYF.